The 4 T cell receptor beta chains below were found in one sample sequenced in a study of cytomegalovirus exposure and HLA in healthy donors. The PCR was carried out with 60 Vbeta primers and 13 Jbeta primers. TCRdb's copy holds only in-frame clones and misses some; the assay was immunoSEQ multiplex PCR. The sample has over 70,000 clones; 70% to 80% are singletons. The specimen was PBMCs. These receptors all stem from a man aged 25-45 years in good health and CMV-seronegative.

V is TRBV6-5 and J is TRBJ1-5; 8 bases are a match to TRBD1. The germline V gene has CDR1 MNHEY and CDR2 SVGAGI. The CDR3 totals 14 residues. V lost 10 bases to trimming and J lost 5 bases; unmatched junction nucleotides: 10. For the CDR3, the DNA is TGTGCCACCTCACCCGACAGGGGTCATCAGCCCCAGCATTTT. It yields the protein CATSPDRGHQPQHF.

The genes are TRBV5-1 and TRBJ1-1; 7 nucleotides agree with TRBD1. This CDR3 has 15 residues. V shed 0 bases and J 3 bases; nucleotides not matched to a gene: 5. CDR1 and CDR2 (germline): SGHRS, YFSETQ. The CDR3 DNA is TGCGCCAGCAGCTTGGGACAGGGTGGGGACACTGAAGCTTTCTTT. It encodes CASSLGQGGDTEAFF.

The CDR3 DNA sequence: TGTGCTAGTGGTTTGGGGTACAGGGGGCCGGAGGGGGAGACCCAGTACTTC. This translates into CASGLGYRGPEGETQYF. V gene TRBV12-5 combines with J gene TRBJ2-5; 9 bases line up with TRBD1. Trimming removed 1 base from V and 5 bases from J; junction bases left unmatched: 11. Germline V gene data show CDR1 as LGHNT and CDR2 as FRNRAP. CDR3 length: 17 residues. The full variable domain, rest sourced from reference TRBV12-5 and TRBJ2-5, is DARVTQTPRHKVTEMGQEVTMRCQPILGHNTVFWYRQTMMQGLELLAYFRNRAPLDDSGMPKDRFSAEMPDATLATLKIQPSEPRDSAVYFCASGLGYRGPEGETQYFGPGTRLLVL.

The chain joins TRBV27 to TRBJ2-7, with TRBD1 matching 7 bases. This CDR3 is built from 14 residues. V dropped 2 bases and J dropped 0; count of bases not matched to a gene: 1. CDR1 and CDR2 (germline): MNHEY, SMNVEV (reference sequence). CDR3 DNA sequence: TGTGCCAGCAGTTTAAACAGGGGCTCCTACGAGCAGTACTTC. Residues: CASSLNRGSYEQYF.